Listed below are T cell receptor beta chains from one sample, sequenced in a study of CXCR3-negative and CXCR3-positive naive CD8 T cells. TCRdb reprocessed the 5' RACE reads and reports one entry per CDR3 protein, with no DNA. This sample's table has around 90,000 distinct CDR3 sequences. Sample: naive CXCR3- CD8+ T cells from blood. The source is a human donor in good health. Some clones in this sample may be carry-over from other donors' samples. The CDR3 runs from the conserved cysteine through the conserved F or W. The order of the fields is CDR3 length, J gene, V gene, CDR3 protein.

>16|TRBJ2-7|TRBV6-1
CASSEEWTSGFYEQYF
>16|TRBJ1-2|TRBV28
CASSLKPVGALYGYTF
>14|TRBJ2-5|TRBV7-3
CASSLSRGQETQYF
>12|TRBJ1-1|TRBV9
CASSGQGQGAFF
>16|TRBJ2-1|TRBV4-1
CASSQDTGASYNEQFF
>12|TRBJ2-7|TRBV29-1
CSVVSGPYEQYF
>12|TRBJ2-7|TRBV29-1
CSVGRGDYEQYF
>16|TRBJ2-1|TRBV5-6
CASSLAAEGPINEQFF
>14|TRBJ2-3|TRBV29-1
CSVQAGGLPDTQYF
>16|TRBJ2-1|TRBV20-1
CSARPASGGSDNEQFF
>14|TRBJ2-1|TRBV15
CATSRVDSGNEQFF
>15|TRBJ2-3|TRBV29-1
CSTYPGTGGTDTRYF
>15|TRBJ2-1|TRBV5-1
CASSPGTSGINEQFF
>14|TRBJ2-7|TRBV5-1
CASSLAGTLYEQYF
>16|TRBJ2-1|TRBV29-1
CSVEDGGTANYNEQFF
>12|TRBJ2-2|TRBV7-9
CASTAGTGELFF
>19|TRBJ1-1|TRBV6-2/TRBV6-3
CASSYSTSGTISGHTEAFF
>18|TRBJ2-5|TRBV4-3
CASSQRTVLRGSQETQYF
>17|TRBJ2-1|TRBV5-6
CASSLARSGTGRNEQFF
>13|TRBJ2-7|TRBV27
CASSLAVGYEQYF
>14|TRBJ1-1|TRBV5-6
CASISTGRRTEAFF
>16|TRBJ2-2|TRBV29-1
CSVEDRLRGQTGELFF
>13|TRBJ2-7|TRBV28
CASSLAGTHEQYF
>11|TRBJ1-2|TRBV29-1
CSVVGDGGYTF
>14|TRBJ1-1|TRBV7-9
CASSFGGGHTEAFF
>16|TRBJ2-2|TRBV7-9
CASSFLDREESGELFF
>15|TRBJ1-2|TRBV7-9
CASSLVGNPYYGYTF
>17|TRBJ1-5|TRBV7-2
CASSSDPEGYSNQPQHF
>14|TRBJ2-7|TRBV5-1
CASSFGTGTYEQYF
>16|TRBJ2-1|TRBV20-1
CSASGAGGTSYNEQFF